The T cell receptor (beta chain) described here comes from a study of high-grade serous ovarian cancer treatment subgroups (dated by TCRdb to 2020 to 2022). Some background on the complete study: Sequencing yielded a mean of about 15,000 reads and approximately 7,000 unique TCR beta rearrangements per sample. The cohort comprised some 30 patients: about ten with no residual disease after primary surgery (R0), about ten excellent NACT responders, and about ten poor NACT responders. The study examined TCR beta repertoires in high-grade serous ovarian cancer patients who were grouped under a laparoscopic triage algorithm by complete gross resection or by neoadjuvant chemotherapy response. One primary tumor sample and two metastatic tumor samples were collected from each patient, for a total of 100 or so samples.

On the study overall, not on this receptor specifically: TCR repertoire analyses were focused on CDR3, and CDR1 and CDR2 were not analyzed. TCR clonal relatedness correlated positively with neoantigen level and, by trend, with copy number variation and mutation load from whole-genome sequencing. Because bulk tumor TCR sequencing provided no spatial information, insight into HGSC tumor complexity and diversity was limited. Tumors from the same patient had repertoire similarity ranging from 0.11 to 0.79, while tumors from different patients showed almost no similarity.

The 90 to 95 tumor samples underwent high-throughput TCR profiling using ImmunoSEQ. On the authors' methods: To measure repertoire diversity, the metrics used were richness (unique productive sequences), clonality, evenness and relatedness, and the Bhattacharyya coefficient was used to assess similarity between samples. A sensitivity analysis that removed TCRs with fewer than two reads produced consistent conclusions. Held by TCRdb, this immuneACCESS table contains in-frame sequences only and omits some clones. Under half of the omission traces to an unresolved V gene where checked; the cause of the rest is unknown. The DNA was the basis for D and trimming; V, J and clone size are from that table. The sample contains around 8,000 clones, approximately 78% of them found a single time. Almost 6% of the sample is in the top ten clones. The tumor samples were collected prior to definitive surgery or chemotherapy. Genomic DNA extraction was performed by the MD Anderson Biospecimen Extraction Resource, and TCR sequencing was carried out by the MD Anderson Cancer Genomics Laboratory.

The germline V gene encodes CDR1 SGHAT and CDR2 FQNNGV. The CDR3 has 15 amino acids, counting the end cysteine and phenylalanine. Just CDR3 DNA is preserved here, 45 bases in frame from base 1. The trim is 0 bases for V and 8 bases for J, with a gap of 16 bases between the germline ends. Details on this clone: Which antigen it targets is not known. No much larger clone exists at a distance of one base, and base qualities are not known.

The specimen was tumor tissue. The sequence derives from a human donor with high-grade serous ovarian cancer. This chain is built from TRBV11-2 and TRBJ1-2; perhaps TRBD1 is the D gene, with 5 bases matching. The nucleotide sequence reads TGTGCCAGCAGCTTAGAGGGGGAATGGGCTGGGGGCTACACCTTC. Its product reads: CASSLEGEWAGGYTF.